A single sample gave rise to the 14 T cell receptor beta chains below, sequenced in a study of blood T cell repertoires in COVID-19. Profiled with immunoSEQ multiplex PCR; TCRdb holds only in-frame clones, not every one. This sample has a few hundred thousand clones, with 70% to 90% found just once. Material: PBMCs or T cells enriched from blood (not recorded which). All receptors come from a middle-aged woman with acute COVID-19.

The chain's CDR3 is CASSKQGWNTGELFF. In DNA form, the CDR3 reads TGTGCCAGTAGTAAACAGGGGTGGAACACCGGGGAGCTGTTTTTT. The rearrangement uses TRBV19 and TRBJ2-2, with 7 bases matching TRBD1. CDR3 size: 15 residues. With V trimmed by 4 bases and J by 1 base, 3 bases remained unmatched. Germline V gene data show CDR1 as LNHDA and CDR2 as SQIVND (reference sequence).

V usage is TRBV7-2 and J usage is TRBJ1-5, with D perhaps TRBD1 (5 bases). CDR1 is SGHTA and CDR2 is FQGNSA in the germline V gene. The length of the CDR3 is 14 residues. V was cut by 4 bases and J by 6 bases, with 13 bases left in between. The DNA for the CDR3 is TGTGCCAGCAGCTCCCACCGGGGGGGTCAGCCCCAGCATTTT. Its protein product is CASSSHRGGQPQHF.

J is TRBJ1-2 and V is TRBV29-1; 11 nucleotides agree with TRBD1. This CDR3 is built from 14 residues. The V segment lost 4 bases and the J segment 7 bases; nucleotides outside the gene matches: 8. Per germline, CDR1 SQVTM and CDR2 ANQGSEA. In DNA, the CDR3 is TGCAGCGTTGGGACAGGGGGCCGCCTTGGTGGCTACACCTTC. It specifies CSVGTGGRLGGYTF.

The chain carries TRBV5-6 and TRBJ1-2, with 7 bases matching TRBD1. The germline V gene encodes CDR1 SGHDT and CDR2 YYEEEE. J lost 4 bases, V lost 3 bases, and 12 bases had no gene match. CDR3 length equals 16 residues. The CDR3 loop is CASSYVGRGTAYGYTF. DNA for the CDR3: TGTGCCAGCAGCTATGTCGGCAGGGGGACCGCCTATGGCTACACCTTC.

This clone was seen more than once but under ten times. V and J are TRBV7-6 and TRBJ2-3; 15 positions agree with TRBD2. Germline V gene lookup returns CDR1 SGHVS and CDR2 FNYEAQ. This CDR3 has 18 amino acids. V trimming: 4 bases; J trimming: 2 bases; junction bases outside the gene matches: 7. The CDR3 DNA follows: TGTGCCAGCAGCTCCCGAGGACTAGCGGGAGGGCTCACAGATACGCAGTATTTT. Encoded protein: CASSSRGLAGGLTDTQYF.

The chain joins TRBV5-1 to TRBJ2-3, with D maybe TRBD2 (6 bases). Trimming pared 0 bases from V and 2 bases from J, leaving 7 bases between. Germline V lookup: CDR1 SGHRS, CDR2 YFSETQ. The length of the CDR3 is 14 residues. The CDR3 reads CASSLGGTTDTQYF. CDR3 DNA: TGCGCCAGCAGCTTGGGCGGGACCACAGATACGCAGTATTTT.

This clone has a handful of counts. The J gene is TRBJ1-1, the V gene TRBV7-2; D unresolved. The V end was cut by 0 bases, the J end by 1 base, with 6 bases between. This CDR3 has 14 amino acids. Per germline, CDR1 SGHTA and CDR2 FQGNSA. Here the CDR3 reads CASSLAVSNTEAFF. The CDR3 bases are TGTGCCAGCAGCTTAGCTGTCTCGAACACTGAAGCTTTCTTT.

The sample holds one count of this clone. The genes are TRBV12-3 or TRBV12-4 and TRBJ1-2, with TRBD1 identical over 7 bases. The CDR3 runs 12 residues. V dropped 7 bases and J dropped 3; count of bases not matched to a gene: 2. The CDR3, as DNA: TGTGCCAGCACGGGACAGTACTATGGCTACACCTTC. Its translation is CASTGQYYGYTF.

V and J are TRBV10-1 and TRBJ2-7; 7 nucleotides match TRBD2. Germline trimming cut 6 bases from V and 0 bases from J; bases unmatched to any gene: 5. The CDR3 totals 14 residues. Germline V gene sequence: CDR1 WNHNN, CDR2 SYGVQD (reference sequence). CDR3 amino acids: CASRGGEDSYEQYF. The CDR3 region has the DNA TGCGCCAGCAGGGGAGGGGAAGACTCCTACGAGCAGTACTTC.

This clone has just a few counts. This chain connects TRBV27 to TRBJ2-2; D is ambiguous. Germline values: CDR1 MNHEY, CDR2 SMNVEV (reference sequence). This CDR3 has 15 amino acids. V lost 4 bases and J lost 7, with 16 bases in between. This CDR3 is CASSSRRSVHGELFF. CDR3 nucleotides: TGTGCCAGCAGTTCACGTCGGAGCGTTCACGGGGAGCTGTTTTTT.

V is TRBV7-9 and J is TRBJ2-5, with D possibly matching TRBD2 (7 bases). V lost 5 bases and J 4 bases, leaving 17 bases between the germline ends. Germline loops: CDR1 SEHNR, CDR2 FQNEAQ (reference sequence). This CDR3 region has 15 residues. Here the CDR3 DNA reads TGTGCCAGCAGCACCACGGGGGGCGCCGGAGAGACCCAGTACTTC. It is translated as CASSTTGGAGETQYF.

The genes are TRBV7-2 and TRBJ2-1; 7 bases are a match to TRBD1. V dropped 1 base and J dropped 7; count of bases not matched to a gene: 4. The germline V gene has CDR1 SGHTA and CDR2 FQGNSA. The length of the CDR3 is 14 residues. In DNA form, the CDR3 reads TGTGCCAGCAGCTTAGTACGGGGACAGAATGAGCAGTTCTTC. It yields the protein CASSLVRGQNEQFF.

The chain is built from TRBV2 and TRBJ1-1; D possibly corresponds to TRBD1 (5 bases). Germline V gene data show CDR1 as SNHLY and CDR2 as FYNNEI. There are 12 residues in the CDR3. The V gene lost 3 bases and the J gene lost 8 bases, with 10 bases spanning the gap. CDR3 coding DNA: TGTGCCAGCAGTGAGACTGGACACGAAGCTTTCTTT. Its translation: CASSETGHEAFF.

The chain uses TRBV6-2 or TRBV6-3 and TRBJ1-2; no firm D call. The V gene lost 4 bases and the J gene lost 8 bases, with 14 bases spanning the gap. This CDR3 region has 13 residues. Germline V gene sequence: CDR1 MNHEY, CDR2 SVGEGT. The CDR3 region has the DNA TGTGCCAGCAGTTTGCGACACACGAACGGCTACACCTTC. Translated, it gives CASSLRHTNGYTF.